This TCR beta chain appears in the sequencing data of a study of T cell repertoires in cytomegalovirus infection. TCRdb used MiXCR to reprocess the reads, holding one entry per CDR3 protein. The sample holds around 310,000 distinct CDR3 sequences, 17% seen once. There are 17 residues in the CDR3. Germline V gene sequence: CDR1 DFQATT, CDR2 SNEGSKA (reference sequence). Trimming took off 0 bases at V and 5 bases at J, with 17 bases between the two ends. The chain links TRBV20-1 to TRBJ1-6; D not certain. Sequencing used PBMCs. The receptor was derived from a human donor in good health (CMV status not recorded). Some clones in this sample may be carry-over from other donors' samples. CDR3: CSARDQARGEDNSPLHF. The CDR3 DNA reads TGCAGTGCTAGAGATCAAGCGCGGGGTGAGGATAATTCACCCCTCCACTTT.